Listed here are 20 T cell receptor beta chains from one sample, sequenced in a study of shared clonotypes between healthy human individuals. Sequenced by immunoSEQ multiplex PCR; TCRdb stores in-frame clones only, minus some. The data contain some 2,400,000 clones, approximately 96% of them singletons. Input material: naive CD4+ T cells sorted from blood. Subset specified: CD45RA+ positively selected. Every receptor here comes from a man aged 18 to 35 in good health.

CDR3 amino acids: CASSLAGSPLHF. The CDR3 bases are TGTGCCAGCAGCTTAGCAGGTTCACCCCTCCACTTT. This chain uses TRBV7-8 with TRBJ1-6, with D unresolved. There are 12 residues in the CDR3. The germline gives CDR1 SGHVS, CDR2 FQNEAQ. V was trimmed by 0 bases and J by 9 bases, leaving 3 bases between them.

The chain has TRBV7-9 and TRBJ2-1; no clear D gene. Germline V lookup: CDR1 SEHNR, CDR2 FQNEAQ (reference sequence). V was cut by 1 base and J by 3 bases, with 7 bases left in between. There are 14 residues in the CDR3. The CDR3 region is CASSLELDYNEQFF. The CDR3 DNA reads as TGTGCCAGCAGCTTAGAACTGGACTACAATGAGCAGTTCTTC.

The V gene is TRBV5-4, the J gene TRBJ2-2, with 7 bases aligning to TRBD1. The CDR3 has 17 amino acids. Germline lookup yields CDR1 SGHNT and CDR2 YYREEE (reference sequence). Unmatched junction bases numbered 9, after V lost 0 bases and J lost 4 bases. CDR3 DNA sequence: TGTGCCAGCAGCTTGGGGCGAGGGGGCTTGAGCACCGGGGAGCTGTTTTTT. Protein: CASSLGRGGLSTGELFF.

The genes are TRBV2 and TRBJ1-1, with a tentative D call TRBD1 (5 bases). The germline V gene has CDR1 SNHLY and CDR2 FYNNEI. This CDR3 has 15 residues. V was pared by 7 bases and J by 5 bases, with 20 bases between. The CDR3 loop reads CASTPGVGWDTEAFF. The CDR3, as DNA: TGTGCCAGCACCCCGGGGGTAGGGTGGGATACTGAAGCTTTCTTT.

In nucleotides, the CDR3 is TGTGCCAAGGGGGACCAAGAGACCCAGTACTTC. It specifies CAKGDQETQYF. The rearrangement uses TRBV30 and TRBJ2-5; D perhaps matches TRBD1 (6 bases). Germline loops: CDR1 GTSNPN, CDR2 SVGIG (reference sequence). Trimming took off 8 bases at V and 0 bases at J, with 7 bases between the two ends. This CDR3 region has 11 residues.

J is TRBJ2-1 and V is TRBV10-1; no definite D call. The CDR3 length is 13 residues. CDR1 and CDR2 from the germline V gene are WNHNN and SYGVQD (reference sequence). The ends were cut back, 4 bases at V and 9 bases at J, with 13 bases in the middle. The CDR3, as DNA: TGCGCCAGCAGTGCCGGAAACCGCGGTGAGCAGTTCTTC. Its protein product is CASSAGNRGEQFF.

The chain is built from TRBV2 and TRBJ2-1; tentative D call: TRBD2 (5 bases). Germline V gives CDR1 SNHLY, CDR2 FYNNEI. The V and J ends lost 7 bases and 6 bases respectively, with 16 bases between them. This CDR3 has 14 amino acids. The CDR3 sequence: CASNEQGLANEQFF. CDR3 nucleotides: TGTGCCAGCAATGAGCAAGGACTCGCCAATGAGCAGTTCTTC.

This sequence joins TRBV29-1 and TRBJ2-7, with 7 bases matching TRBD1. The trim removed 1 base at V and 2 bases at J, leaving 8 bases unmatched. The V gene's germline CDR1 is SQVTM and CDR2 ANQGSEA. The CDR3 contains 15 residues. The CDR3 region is CSVEGGSRGTYEQYF. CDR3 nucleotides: TGCAGCGTTGAAGGGGGATCCAGGGGGACCTACGAGCAGTACTTC.

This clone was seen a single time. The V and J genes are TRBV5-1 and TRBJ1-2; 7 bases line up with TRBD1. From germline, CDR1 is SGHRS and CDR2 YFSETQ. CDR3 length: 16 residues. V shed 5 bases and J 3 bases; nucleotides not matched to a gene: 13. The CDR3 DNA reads TGCGCCAGCAGACCAGATATTCCGGGACAGCACTATGGCTACACCTTC. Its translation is CASRPDIPGQHYGYTF.

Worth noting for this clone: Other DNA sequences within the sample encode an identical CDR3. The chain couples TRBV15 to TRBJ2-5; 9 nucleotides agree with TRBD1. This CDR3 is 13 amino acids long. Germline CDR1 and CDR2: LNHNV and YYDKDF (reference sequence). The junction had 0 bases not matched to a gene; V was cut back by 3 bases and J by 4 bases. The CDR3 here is CATSRDRGETQYF. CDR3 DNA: TGTGCCACCAGCAGGGACAGGGGAGAGACCCAGTACTTC.

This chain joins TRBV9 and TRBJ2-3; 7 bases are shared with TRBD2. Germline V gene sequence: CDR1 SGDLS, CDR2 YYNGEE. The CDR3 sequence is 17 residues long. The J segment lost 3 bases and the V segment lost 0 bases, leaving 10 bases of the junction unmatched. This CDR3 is CASSVAMAGVGTDTQYF. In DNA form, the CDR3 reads TGTGCCAGCAGCGTAGCTATGGCGGGAGTAGGGACAGATACGCAGTATTTT.

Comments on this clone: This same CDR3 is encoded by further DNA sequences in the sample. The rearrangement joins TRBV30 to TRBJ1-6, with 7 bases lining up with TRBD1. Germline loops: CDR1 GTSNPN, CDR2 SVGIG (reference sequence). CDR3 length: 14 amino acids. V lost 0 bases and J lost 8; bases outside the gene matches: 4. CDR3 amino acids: CAWSVGQGDSPLHF. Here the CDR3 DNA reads TGTGCCTGGAGTGTTGGGCAGGGGGATTCACCCCTCCACTTT. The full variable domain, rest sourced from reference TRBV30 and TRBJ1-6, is SQTIHQWPATLVQPVGSPLSLECTVEGTSNPNLYWYRQAAGRGLQLLFYSVGIGQISSEVPQNLSASRPQDRQFILSSKKLLLSDSGFYLCAWSVGQGDSPLHFGNGTRLTVT.

The CDR3 reads CAISGFGGGGEQYF. CDR3 nucleotide sequence: TGTGCCATCAGTGGGTTTGGGGGAGGGGGCGAGCAGTACTTC. The chain recombines TRBV10-3 with TRBJ2-7; perhaps TRBD2 as D (7 bases). CDR1 and CDR2 (germline): ENHRY, SYGVKD. This CDR3 contains 14 residues. Trimming left V 4 bases short and J 6 bases short, with 16 bases between.

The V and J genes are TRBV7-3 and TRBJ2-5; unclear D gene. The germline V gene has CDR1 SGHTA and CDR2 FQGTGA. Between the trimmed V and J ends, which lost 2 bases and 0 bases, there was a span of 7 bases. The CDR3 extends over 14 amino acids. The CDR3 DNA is TGTGCCAGCAGCTTATACGGCAACCAAGAGACCCAGTACTTC. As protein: CASSLYGNQETQYF. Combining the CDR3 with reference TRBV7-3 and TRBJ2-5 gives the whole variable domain GAGVSQTPSNKVTEKGKYVELRCDPISGHTALYWYRQSLGQGPEFLIYFQGTGAADDSGLPNDRFFAVRPEGSVSTLKIQRTERGDSAVYLCASSLYGNQETQYFGPGTRLLVL.

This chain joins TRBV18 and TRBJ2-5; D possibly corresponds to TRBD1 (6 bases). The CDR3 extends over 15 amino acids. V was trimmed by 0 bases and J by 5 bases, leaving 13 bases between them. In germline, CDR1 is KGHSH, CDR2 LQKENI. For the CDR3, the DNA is TGTGCCAGCTCACCACCAAACAGGGTTTTGGAGACCCAGTACTTC. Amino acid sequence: CASSPPNRVLETQYF.

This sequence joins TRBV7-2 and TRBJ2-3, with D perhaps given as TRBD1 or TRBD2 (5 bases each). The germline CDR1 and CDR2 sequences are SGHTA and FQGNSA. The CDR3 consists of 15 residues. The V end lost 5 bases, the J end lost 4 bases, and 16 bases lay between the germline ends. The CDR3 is CASSPTGRASDTQYF. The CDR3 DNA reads TGTGCCAGCAGCCCGACGGGGCGGGCCTCAGATACGCAGTATTTT. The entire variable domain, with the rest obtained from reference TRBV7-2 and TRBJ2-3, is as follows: GAGVSQSPSNKVTEKGKDVELRCDPISGHTALYWYRQSLGQGLEFLIYFQGNSAPDKSGLPSDRFSAERTGGSVSTLTIQRTQQEDSAVYLCASSPTGRASDTQYFGPGTRLTVL.

This chain's CDR3 is CAISSGGTAPPNYGYTF. DNA for the CDR3: TGTGCCATCAGCTCCGGGGGGACCGCTCCTCCTAACTATGGCTACACCTTC. The rearrangement uses TRBV10-3 and TRBJ1-2, with D possibly TRBD1 on 5 matching bases. The CDR3 contains 17 residues. Trimming removed 6 bases at V and 0 bases at J, with 20 bases between. Germline V gene sequence: CDR1 ENHRY, CDR2 SYGVKD.

As DNA, the CDR3 is TGTGCCAGCAGCTCCGGGTCGGGCGCTTTCTTT. Amino acids: CASSSGSGAFF. The gene calls are TRBV7-9 and TRBJ1-1, with D uncertain. The V end lost 4 bases, the J end lost 11 bases, and 11 bases lay between the germline ends. This CDR3 contains 11 residues. Looked up from germline, CDR1 is SEHNR and CDR2 is FQNEAQ (reference sequence). Full variable domain (rest looked up from reference TRBV7-9 and TRBJ1-1): DTGVSQNPRHKITKRGQNVTFRCDPISEHNRLYWYRQTLGQGPEFLTYFQNEAQLEKSRLLSDRFSAERPKGSFSTLEIQRTEQGDSAMYLCASSSGSGAFFGQGTRLTVV.

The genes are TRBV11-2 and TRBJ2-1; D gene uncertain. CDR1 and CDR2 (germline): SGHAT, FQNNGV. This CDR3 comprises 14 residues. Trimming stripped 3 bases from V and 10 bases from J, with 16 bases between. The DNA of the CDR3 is TGTGCCAGCAGCTTGGCGGACGTTTCAAGAGAGCAGTTCTTC. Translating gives CASSLADVSREQFF.

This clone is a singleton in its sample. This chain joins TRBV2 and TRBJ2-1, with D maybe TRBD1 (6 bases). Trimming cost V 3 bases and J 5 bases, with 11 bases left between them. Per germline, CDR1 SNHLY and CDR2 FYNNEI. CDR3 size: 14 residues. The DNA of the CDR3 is TGTGCCAGCAGTGAGCACAGGGTAAACAATGAGCAGTTCTTC. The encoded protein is CASSEHRVNNEQFF.